These 30 T cell receptor beta chains originate from one sample sequenced in a study of Ad26.COV2.S vaccination and SARS-CoV-2 variants. The method was immunoSEQ multiplex PCR; TCRdb's version includes in-frame clones alone and lacks a portion of them. The repertoire holds around 450,000 clones, with about nine tenths as singletons. Treatment reported: approximately 18 received Ad26.COV2.S at low or high dose, single or two shots; several received placebo; per-sample allocation not given. The samples were gathered on day 63 after the first injection of vaccine or placebo. The sequencing used peripheral blood, collected in a trial of Ad26.COV2.S vaccine versus placebo. These receptors were collected from a person aged 18-60 years who received the Ad26.COV2.S COVID-19 vaccine or a placebo.

This chain joins TRBV7-2 and TRBJ1-2, with 10 bases lining up with TRBD1. There are 14 residues in the CDR3. Per germline, CDR1 SGHTA and CDR2 FQGNSA. The V and J ends lost 1 base and 8 bases, in that order; junction bases with no gene match: 4. CDR3 in amino acids: CASSLERTGGGYTF. For the CDR3, the DNA is TGTGCCAGCAGCTTAGAGAGGACAGGGGGAGGCTACACCTTC.

This clone was counted a single time. J is TRBJ2-3 and V is TRBV18; 9 bases are shared with TRBD2. The CDR3 runs 16 residues. The trim removed 3 bases at V and 2 bases at J, leaving 6 bases unmatched. Germline V CDR1 and CDR2: KGHSH, LQKENI. The CDR3 DNA reads as TGTGCCAGCTCACCGCAACTAGCGGGCCTCACAGATACGCAGTATTTT. Its translation is CASSPQLAGLTDTQYF.

The V call is TRBV29-1, the J call TRBJ1-2; D unresolved. The CDR3 spans 13 residues. V lost 1 base and J lost 1, with 7 bases in between. Germline CDR1 is SQVTM and CDR2 is ANQGSEA. The CDR3 nucleotides are TGCAGCGTTGAAGCCCTTAGTAACTATGGCTACACCTTC. This gives the protein CSVEALSNYGYTF. Supplemented by reference TRBV29-1 and TRBJ1-2, the full variable domain reads SAVISQKPSRDICQRGTSLTIQCQVDSQVTMMFWYRQQPGQSLTLIATANQGSEATYESGFVIDKFPISRPNLTFSTLTVSNMSPEDSSIYLCSVEALSNYGYTFGSGTRLTVV.

The chain joins TRBV4-3 to TRBJ1-4; 9 bases map to TRBD1. V was clipped by 8 bases and J by 4 bases; unmatched bases: 2. Germline CDR1 reads LGHNA; CDR2 reads YSLEER. This CDR3 has 13 amino acids. The CDR3: CASGQGNNEKLFF. CDR3 nucleotides: TGCGCCAGCGGACAGGGGAATAATGAAAAACTGTTTTTT.

This clone appeared once. This chain links TRBV6-5 with TRBJ2-1; 8 bases line up with TRBD1. Germline CDR1 is MNHEY and CDR2 is SVGAGI. Trimming took 5 bases from V and 4 from J; bases not matched to a gene: 7. This CDR3 comprises 15 residues. CDR3 DNA sequence: TGTGCCAGCAGTACGACCCGGGACAGGTACAATGAGCAGTTCTTC. Protein sequence: CASSTTRDRYNEQFF.

The chain is built from TRBV4-2 and TRBJ1-2; tentatively, D is TRBD1 (5 bases). V lost 0 bases to trimming and J lost 5 bases, with 7 bases between them. The CDR3 has 13 amino acids. Looked up from germline, CDR1 is LGHNA and CDR2 is YNFKEQ. CDR3 nucleotide sequence: TGTGCCAGCAGCCAAGAGGCAGGGTATGGCTACACCTTC. Protein product: CASSQEAGYGYTF.

V gene TRBV7-9 combines with J gene TRBJ2-1, with D unclear. The germline V and J ends were trimmed by 5 bases and 10 bases, with 12 bases remaining between them. The V gene's germline CDR1 is SEHNR and CDR2 FQNEAQ (reference sequence). The CDR3 covers 12 residues. This CDR3 reads CASSPGYGEQFF. Here the CDR3 DNA reads TGTGCCAGCAGCCCGGGTTACGGAGAGCAGTTCTTC.

This sequence joins TRBV7-6 and TRBJ2-3, with TRBD2 matching over 7 bases. The length of the CDR3 is 15 residues. V trimming: 5 bases; J trimming: 7 bases; junction bases outside the gene matches: 12. Germline V CDR1 and CDR2: SGHVS, FNYEAQ. The CDR3 DNA reads as TGTGCCAGCAGCACCGCCGGGACTACAGTCCATACGCAGTATTTT. It yields the protein CASSTAGTTVHTQYF.

This chain links TRBV13 with TRBJ1-1; D is perhaps TRBD1 (5 bases). There are 15 residues in the CDR3. Per germline, CDR1 PRHDT and CDR2 FYEKMQ (reference sequence). Trimming shortened V by 6 bases and J by 0 bases, and 14 bases separated the two germline ends. The CDR3 coding sequence is TGTGCCAGCAGACGAACGGGGACCGTGAACACTGAAGCTTTCTTT. Its protein product is CASRRTGTVNTEAFF.

The chain recombines TRBV23-1 with TRBJ2-1; 7 bases are a match to TRBD1. TRBV23-1 is an ORF, with its function uncertain. V was pared by 3 bases and J by 15 bases, with 8 bases of the junction left unmatched. The CDR3 consists of 12 residues. Here the CDR3 DNA reads TGCGCCAGCAGTCATGGCAGACAGGGTTTGTTCTTC. Protein: CASSHGRQGLFF.

This chain joins TRBV10-3 and TRBJ1-4; tentative D call: TRBD1 (5 bases). V gave up 4 bases and J gave up 4 bases, with 10 bases separating them. The CDR3 contains 14 residues. The germline gives CDR1 ENHRY, CDR2 SYGVKD. CDR3 loop: CAISAQGGNEKLFF. The CDR3 DNA reads TGTGCCATCAGTGCGCAGGGCGGTAATGAAAAACTGTTTTTT.

This chain links TRBV5-1 with TRBJ2-1; maybe TRBD2 (6 bases). Trimming shortened V by 0 bases and J by 2 bases, and 9 bases separated the two germline ends. Germline V CDR1 and CDR2: SGHRS, YFSETQ. There are 15 residues in the CDR3. CDR3 in amino acids: CASSLEGGAYNEQFF. The CDR3 coding sequence is TGCGCCAGCAGCTTGGAGGGCGGGGCCTACAATGAGCAGTTCTTC.

The rearrangement uses TRBV4-1 and TRBJ2-1; 8 nucleotides match TRBD2. The CDR3 extends over 16 amino acids. Unmatched junction bases numbered 6, after V lost 3 bases and J lost 2 bases. The germline V gene has CDR1 MGHRA and CDR2 YSYEKL. In DNA form, the CDR3 reads TGCGCCAGCAGCCACCGAGCGGGAGACCCCTACAATGAGCAGTTCTTC. Translation gives CASSHRAGDPYNEQFF.

This chain uses TRBV27 with TRBJ2-1; 8 nucleotides match TRBD1. This CDR3 spans 15 amino acids. Germline V gene lookup returns CDR1 MNHEY and CDR2 SMNVEV (reference sequence). Trimming removed 3 bases from V and 8 bases from J; junction bases left unmatched: 9. The chain's CDR3 is CASSFTLSTGDEQFF. CDR3 in DNA: TGTGCCAGCAGTTTCACCCTATCGACAGGGGATGAGCAGTTCTTC.

The chain has TRBV28 and TRBJ2-5; D is unresolved. Trimming cost V 4 bases and J 4 bases, with 7 bases left between them. This CDR3 has 12 amino acids. Per germline, CDR1 MDHEN and CDR2 SYDVKM. In DNA form, the CDR3 reads TGTGCCAGCAGTTCCGGCCCAGAGACCCAGTACTTC. It translates to CASSSGPETQYF.

This clone occurred a few times. The rearrangement links TRBV5-6 to TRBJ2-7; a possible D gene is TRBD2 (6 bases). CDR1 SGHDT and CDR2 YYEEEE come from the germline V gene. Trimming left V 4 bases short and J 2 bases short, with 10 bases between. The CDR3 is made up of 13 amino acids. CDR3 loop: CASSAGLTYEQYF. For the CDR3, the DNA is TGTGCCAGCAGCGCGGGACTGACCTACGAGCAGTACTTC.

The V call is TRBV5-1, the J call TRBJ1-1, with D maybe TRBD1 (6 bases). Germline CDR1 reads SGHRS; CDR2 reads YFSETQ. The CDR3 is 15 amino acids. The V gene lost 0 bases and the J gene lost 0 bases, with 9 bases spanning the gap. The CDR3 DNA reads TGCGCCAGCAGCTTGGTGGGGGGCGTGAACACTGAAGCTTTCTTT. This gives the protein CASSLVGGVNTEAFF.

The V and J genes are TRBV5-4 and TRBJ1-5, with D hard to call. This CDR3 region has 13 residues. Per the germline V gene, CDR1 is SGHNT and CDR2 is YYREEE (reference sequence). V was trimmed by 4 bases and J by 6 bases, leaving 11 bases between them. The CDR3 is CASSRDGFQPQHF. CDR3 bases: TGTGCCAGCAGCCGCGATGGTTTTCAGCCCCAGCATTTT.

This chain links TRBV3-1 (or the pseudogene TRBV3-2) with TRBJ2-1; 7 nucleotides align to TRBD1. The CDR3 has 17 residues. CDR1 is LGHDT and CDR2 is YNNKEL in the germline V gene (reference sequence). Trimming at V came to 0 bases and at J to 4 bases, leaving 9 bases not matched to a gene. DNA of the CDR3: TGTGCCAGCAGCCAAGATCCCAGGGGGACACCTTACAATGAGCAGTTCTTC. Translation: CASSQDPRGTPYNEQFF.

The V gene is TRBV29-1, the J gene TRBJ2-5; the match to TRBD2 covers 9 bases. Germline loops: CDR1 SQVTM, CDR2 ANQGSEA. The CDR3 runs to 14 residues. Unmatched junction bases numbered 6, after V lost 5 bases and J lost 2 bases. The CDR3 spells CSVNASGTQETQYF. The CDR3 DNA sequence: TGCAGCGTTAACGCTAGCGGGACACAAGAGACCCAGTACTTC.

The J gene is TRBJ1-2, the V gene TRBV5-4, with TRBD1 identical over 7 bases. The CDR3 sequence is 16 residues long. CDR1 is SGHNT and CDR2 is YYREEE in the germline V gene (reference sequence). The ends lost 4 bases at V and 3 bases at J; junction bases unmatched: 12. CDR3 sequence: CASSMPTGSLDYGYTF. The DNA for the CDR3 is TGTGCCAGCAGCATGCCGACAGGGTCATTGGACTATGGCTACACCTTC.

The chain joins TRBV28 to TRBJ1-3; no definite D call. The V end was cut by 7 bases, the J end by 4 bases, with 14 bases between. CDR1 is MDHEN and CDR2 is SYDVKM in the germline V gene. The CDR3 loop spans 14 amino acids. In DNA, the CDR3 is TGTGCCAGCAAGGGTCCCGGGAACGGAAACACCATATATTTT. Its translation is CASKGPGNGNTIYF.

This clone was detected a few times. The gene calls are TRBV18 and TRBJ2-3, with 7 nucleotides matching TRBD1. This CDR3 has 15 residues. J gave up 2 bases and V 3 bases, and 5 bases lay outside the gene matches. The V gene's germline CDR1 is KGHSH and CDR2 LQKENI. The CDR3 DNA is TGTGCCAGCTCACCTCGGGACAGCTACACAGATACGCAGTATTTT. Translated, it gives CASSPRDSYTDTQYF.

This chain joins TRBV27 and TRBJ1-1; D is undetermined. V was cut by 2 bases and J by 4 bases, with 11 bases left in between. The germline CDR1 and CDR2 sequences are MNHEY and SMNVEV (reference sequence). The CDR3 consists of 14 residues. CDR3 amino acids: CASSLSLVSTEAFF. The CDR3 nucleotides are TGTGCCAGCAGTTTAAGCCTAGTCTCCACTGAAGCTTTCTTT.

This chain joins TRBV5-5 and TRBJ1-1; D unresolved. Trimming left V 0 bases short and J 4 bases short, with 16 bases between. CDR3 size: 16 residues. Germline V gene lookup returns CDR1 SGHKS and CDR2 YYEKEE (reference sequence). In DNA form, the CDR3 reads TGTGCCAGCAGCTTGGGTGGCAGGATGGGGAGCACTGAAGCTTTCTTT. This codes for CASSLGGRMGSTEAFF.

V gene TRBV4-1 combines with J gene TRBJ1-2; D unclear. CDR1 and CDR2 from the germline V gene are MGHRA and YSYEKL. There are 15 residues in the CDR3. V lost 0 bases to trimming and J lost 4 bases, with 12 bases between them. CDR3 in DNA: TGCGCCAGCAGCCAAGAACGTGACACTACCTATGGCTACACCTTC. Translation: CASSQERDTTYGYTF.

V and J are TRBV29-1 and TRBJ2-7, with 10 bases matching TRBD2. Trimming at V came to 1 base and at J to 2 bases, leaving 2 bases not matched to a gene. Germline lookup yields CDR1 SQVTM and CDR2 ANQGSEA. The CDR3 totals 14 residues. The CDR3 nucleotides are TGCAGCGTTGAAGGAGGGACTAGCGCCTACGAGCAGTACTTC. It is translated as CSVEGGTSAYEQYF.

CDR3 loop: CASSIEENTEAFF. The CDR3 DNA follows: TGTGCCAGTAGTATTGAAGAGAACACTGAAGCTTTCTTT. The chain employs TRBV19 and TRBJ1-1; D is uncertain. Germline lookup yields CDR1 LNHDA and CDR2 SQIVND (reference sequence). Trimming left V 3 bases short and J 1 base short, with 6 bases between. The CDR3 has 13 residues.

In this sample, this clone turned up once. This chain connects TRBV29-1 to TRBJ2-7, with 12 bases aligning to TRBD1. The trim removed 1 base at V and 5 bases at J, leaving 6 bases unmatched. This CDR3 contains 15 residues. Germline CDR1 SQVTM, CDR2 ANQGSEA. This chain's CDR3 is CSVEGWDRGQNEQYF. The CDR3 coding sequence is TGCAGCGTTGAAGGGTGGGACAGGGGGCAAAACGAGCAGTACTTC.

CDR3 DNA sequence: TGCGCCAGCAGCTTTCGGACGGGCCAAGAGACCCAGTACTTC. The encoded protein is CASSFRTGQETQYF. This chain links TRBV5-1 with TRBJ2-5; D gene ambiguous. This CDR3 has 14 amino acids. Between the trimmed V and J ends, which lost 2 bases and 1 base, there was a span of 9 bases. Germline V gene data show CDR1 as SGHRS and CDR2 as YFSETQ.